These T cell receptor beta chains were read from a single sample in a study of CD8 T cells in Susac syndrome. From the immunoSEQ multiplex PCR reads, TCRdb called clonotypes with MiXCR, one entry per CDR3 protein. The repertoire holds about 400,000 distinct CDR3 sequences, with 75% to 90% as singletons. What was sequenced was CD8+ T cells from PBMCs. Source of these receptors: a human donor with multiple sclerosis. Both conserved end residues are part of each CDR3. The D gene is left open where the match is weak. Rows may omit the clone size; those that give it use once, few, many or a size class.

D	V	size	J	DNA	CDR3
TRBD1	TRBV12-3/TRBV12-4	.	TRBJ2-3	TGTGCCAGCAGCCTGACAGGGCGTGAGGATACGCAGTATTTT	CASSLTGREDTQYF
.	TRBV25-1	.	TRBJ1-5	TGTGCCAGCAGTGACCCCCAGGGGCAGAGGGAACAGCCCCAGCATTTT	CASSDPQGQREQPQHF
.	TRBV11-2	.	TRBJ2-7	TGTGCCAGCAGCTACCCAGGGACGGAGAGCTCCTACGAGCAGTACTTC	CASSYPGTESSYEQYF
TRBD1	TRBV6-5	.	TRBJ2-7	TGTGCCAGCAGTTACTCGGCCAGGGGGCACGAGCAGTACTTC	CASSYSARGHEQYF
.	TRBV12-3/TRBV12-4	.	TRBJ1-4	TGTGCCAGCAGTTTTAAGGGAATAAGGCGTGAAAAACTGTTTTTT	CASSFKGIRREKLFF
.	TRBV3-1	.	TRBJ1-1	TGTGCCAGCAGCCAAGAATTCACTGAAGCTTTCTTT	CASSQEFTEAFF
.	TRBV28	.	TRBJ2-7	TGTGCCAGCAGTTTATTAAAAACCTACGAGCAGTACTTC	CASSLLKTYEQYF
.	TRBV28	once	TRBJ2-1	TGTGCCAGCAGTCCTCTAATGAATGAGCAGTTCTTC	CASSPLMNEQFF
TRBD2	TRBV4-1	.	TRBJ2-5	TGCGCCAGCAGCCAAGGGACTAGCGGGGGGGAGACCCAGTACTTC	CASSQGTSGGETQYF
.	TRBV7-2	.	TRBJ2-3	TGTGCCAGCAGCTTTTCTCCAGGGCCCGGCGGCACAGATACGCAGTATTTT	CASSFSPGPGGTDTQYF
.	TRBV6-5	few	TRBJ2-1	TGTGCCAGCAGTTACTCGAGTCTTGATAACAATGAGCAGTTCTTC	CASSYSSLDNNEQFF
.	TRBV5-4	.	TRBJ2-3	TGTGCCAGCAGCGGTGCGGATTGGTTGAGCACAGATACGCAGTATTTT	CASSGADWLSTDTQYF
.	TRBV28	.	TRBJ1-1	TGTGCCAGCAGTATTCCCAGCTACTACAGGAAAGTGAAGCGGGACACTGAAGCTTTCTTT	CASSIPSYYRKVKRDTEAFF
TRBD1	TRBV20-1	.	TRBJ1-1	TGCAGTGCGAGCACCTCCCGGACAGGATTAAGCACTGAAGCTTTCTTT	CSASTSRTGLSTEAFF
.	TRBV5-6	.	TRBJ2-7	TGTGCCAGCAGCTATCCGGGTCTCGAGCAGTACTTC	CASSYPGLEQYF
.	TRBV21-1	.	TRBJ1-1	TGTGCCAGCTCCGCATCGCAAATACAACCACAGGCCTATCCCCTGAACACTGAAGCTTTCTTT	CASSASQIQPQAYPLNTEAFF
.	TRBV28	.	TRBJ2-7	TGTGCCAGCAGATCCCGGGACAGTCAAGGGGGGTACTACGAGCAGTACTTC	CASRSRDSQGGYYEQYF
TRBD2	TRBV30	once	TRBJ2-1	TGTGCCTGGAGCGATCTAGCGGGAGTTTTAGATGAGCAGTTCTTC	CAWSDLAGVLDEQFF
.	TRBV5-4	.	TRBJ1-2	TGTGCCAGCAGCTTGGATAGTAGGGGACTTGGCATCTATGGCTACACCTTC	CASSLDSRGLGIYGYTF
.	TRBV27	.	TRBJ2-7	TGTGCCAGCAGTTTTCTGGGAATGGGGGGGACAGAGCAGTACTTC	CASSFLGMGGTEQYF
.	TRBV12-3/TRBV12-4	.	TRBJ1-2	TGTGCCAGCAGATCACAGGGTTTTGATGGCTACACCTTC	CASRSQGFDGYTF
.	TRBV28	.	TRBJ1-1	TGTGCCAGCAGTTTACGGGGGGCGCAGGGCACTGAAGCTTTCTTT	CASSLRGAQGTEAFF
.	TRBV7-2	.	TRBJ2-7	TGTGCCAGCAGCTTAGGGCAGGGTGAGGCGTACGAGCAGTACTTC	CASSLGQGEAYEQYF
.	TRBV5-4	.	TRBJ2-1	TGTGCCAGCAGCCCCCCGGGGGGCCGGGAGCAGTTCTTC	CASSPPGGREQFF
.	TRBV29-1	.	TRBJ2-1	TGCAGCGTTTGGGAGCTTGAGCAGTTCTTC	CSVWELEQFF
.	TRBV4-1	.	TRBJ2-7	TGCGCCAGCAGCGAAGACTACGGAGCCTACGAGCAGTACTTC	CASSEDYGAYEQYF
.	TRBV20-1	.	TRBJ1-1	TGCAGTGCCGCCCCAGGGGATCTCTGGGCTTTCTTT	CSAAPGDLWAFF
TRBD1	TRBV27	.	TRBJ1-4	TGTGCCAGCAGAAGTCCCGGGACAGGGGGCAGAGACGAAAAACTGTTTTTT	CASRSPGTGGRDEKLFF
.	TRBV29-1	.	TRBJ2-2	TGCAGCGTTTTAGATCCAGAGGGAACCTACACCGGGGAGCTGTTTTTT	CSVLDPEGTYTGELFF
TRBD1	TRBV27	.	TRBJ2-7	TGTGCCAGCAGTTCCCCGGGACAGTACTCCTACGAGCAGTACTTC	CASSSPGQYSYEQYF
.	TRBV6-1	.	TRBJ1-5	TGTGCCAGCAGTGAAGCCACAGGGAGCAATCAGCTCCAGCATTTT	CASSEATGSNQLQHF
.	TRBV2	.	TRBJ2-3	TGTGCCAGCATTCCCCCACCGGCAGATACGCAGTATTTT	CASIPPPADTQYF
TRBD1	TRBV5-1	.	TRBJ1-1	TGCGCCAGCGCACCGACAGGGATTGGAAACACTGAAGCTTTCTTT	CASAPTGIGNTEAFF
.	TRBV27	.	TRBJ2-1	TGTGCCAGCAGTTTAATCGGCGGGATAGACAATGAGCAGTTCTTC	CASSLIGGIDNEQFF
.	TRBV6-5	.	TRBJ1-2	TGTGCCAGCAGTTACTCGATTCGAGGGGCAGCTTCTGGCTACACCTTC	CASSYSIRGAASGYTF
.	TRBV2	once	TRBJ2-2	TGTGCCAGCAGTGAAGCGCGAGTAGACTTCCTGAACACCGGGGAGCTGTTTTTT	CASSEARVDFLNTGELFF
TRBD1	TRBV19	.	TRBJ2-7	TGTGCCAGTAGTCCGAGGAGGGACAGGGACTACGAGCAGTACTTC	CASSPRRDRDYEQYF
.	TRBV7-9	.	TRBJ1-1	TGTGCCAGCAGAAACCAGCCTGAAGCTTTCTTT	CASRNQPEAFF
TRBD1	TRBV30	.	TRBJ2-2	TGTGCCTGGACTAGGGGACAGGGGGCCGGGGAGCTGTTTTTT	CAWTRGQGAGELFF
TRBD2	TRBV27	.	TRBJ2-1	TGTGCCACGAGCGGGAGACCCTACAATGAGCAGTTCTTC	CATSGRPYNEQFF
.	TRBV28	.	TRBJ1-5	TGTGCCAGCAGTTTATTAGGCTCGCCGGAGCAGCCCCAGCATTTT	CASSLLGSPEQPQHF
TRBD2	TRBV5-1	.	TRBJ2-1	TGCGCCAGCAGCTTGGAGGGACTAGCGGGGGGTTCCTACAATGAGCAGTTCTTC	CASSLEGLAGGSYNEQFF
TRBD2	TRBV5-4	.	TRBJ2-1	TGTGCCAGCAGCTCGGGACTAGCGGGGGGGCCTCCCAATGAGCAGTTCTTC	CASSSGLAGGPPNEQFF
.	TRBV20-1	once	TRBJ1-4	TGCAGTGCGAGTCTCGCAACTAATGAAAAACTGTTTTTT	CSASLATNEKLFF
.	TRBV7-2	.	TRBJ2-5	TGTGCCAGCAGCTTCGACAGTTTAACCGAGACCCGGTACTTC	CASSFDSLTETRYF
.	TRBV6-6	.	TRBJ1-2	TGTGCCAGCAGTGTTGAGGGCCCAGGGAACTATGGCTACACCTTC	CASSVEGPGNYGYTF
.	TRBV18	few	TRBJ2-7	TGTGCCAGCTCCCAAATCGCAAGGGAGAGCTCCTACGAGCAGTACTTC	CASSQIARESSYEQYF
TRBD2	TRBV18	.	TRBJ2-1	TGTGCCAGCTCACGACCGGGACTAGCGGGGGGGACCCATGAGCAGTTCTTC	CASSRPGLAGGTHEQFF
.	TRBV28	.	TRBJ1-1	TGTGCCAGCAGTTTCGGTGGGTTGGGGATAATGAACACTGAAGCTTTCTTT	CASSFGGLGIMNTEAFF